This TCR beta chain was found in a study of early T cells in non-severe SARS-CoV-2 infection. V gave up 10 bases and J gave up 7 bases, with 16 bases separating them. This CDR3 contains 12 residues. Germline values: CDR1 SEHNR, CDR2 FQNEAQ (reference sequence). TCRdb itself ran the 5' RACE reads through MiXCR, one entry per CDR3 protein. Of 85,000 to 100,000 distinct CDR3 sequences in the sample, approximately 10% were seen once. This rearrangement joins TRBV7-9 to TRBJ1-1; D remains ambiguous. This clonotype was obtained from an adult who was a healthcare worker with PCR-confirmed SARS-CoV-2 infection or an uninfected control (not recorded which). The sample was whole blood. In DNA, the CDR3 is TGTGCCACTTCGTCGGATCGGGGTGAAGCTTTCTTT. Protein: CATSSDRGEAFF.